A selection of T cell receptor beta chains follows, all from one sample in a study of blood T cell repertoires in COVID-19. The repertoire was sequenced with immunoSEQ multiplex PCR; TCRdb's copy has only in-frame clones and lacks some. The sample includes about 120,000 clones, approximately 80% of them seen just once. The specimen sequenced was peripheral blood. These receptors originate from a man between 65 and 85 years old with acute or convalescent COVID-19. CDR3s include the opening cysteine and the closing phenylalanine or tryptophan. D genes are given only for firm matches. Not every row has a clone size; where given, it reads once, few, many or a size class.

TGTGCCAGCACCTTGGACGGGGGCACTGAAGCTTTCTTT	CASTLDGGTEAFF	TRBJ1-1	-	TRBV6-5	few
TGTGCCAGCTCACCGGGGCAGGGGGCGCGTCAGCCCCAGCATTTT	CASSPGQGARQPQHF	TRBJ1-5	TRBD1	TRBV18	-
TGTGCCAGCAGTGTGACGGAGAGAACTTATGGCTACACCTTC	CASSVTERTYGYTF	TRBJ1-2	-	TRBV2	-
TGCAGCGCGGCGACCGGGATTCAAGAGACCCAGTACTTC	CSAATGIQETQYF	TRBJ2-5	-	TRBV29-1	-
TGTGCCAGCAGCCGACTTCTAGGGGGGGCGGAAGGGGCCAACGTCCTGACTTTC	CASSRLLGGAEGANVLTF	TRBJ2-6	-	TRBV3-1/TRBV3-2	-
TGCGCCAGCAGCCCTGACAGTGAGGACAATGAGCAGTTCTTC	CASSPDSEDNEQFF	TRBJ2-1	-	TRBV5-1	-
TGTGCCATCAGTTCCGGGGGTGACTCCTACGAGCAGTACTTC	CAISSGGDSYEQYF	TRBJ2-7	-	TRBV10-3	-
TGCGCCAGCAGCGTAGGACAGGGGAACACTGAAGCTTTCTTT	CASSVGQGNTEAFF	TRBJ1-1	TRBD1	TRBV5-1	-
TGTGCCAGCAGCTCGGGACTAGCGGGGGAGCAGTACTTC	CASSSGLAGEQYF	TRBJ2-7	TRBD2	TRBV7-9	-
TGTGCCAGTGCTAGAGCGGGGAGTAGCACAGATACGCAGTATTTT	CASARAGSSTDTQYF	TRBJ2-3	TRBD2	TRBV11-3	-
TGTGCCAGCAGCTTGGATGTTAGTAGCGTGTACGAGCAGTACTTC	CASSLDVSSVYEQYF	TRBJ2-7	-	TRBV5-4	few
TGTGCCAGCAGTTCCGGCAGGGGGAATCAGCCCCAGCATTTT	CASSSGRGNQPQHF	TRBJ1-5	TRBD1	TRBV6-5	-
TGTGCCACCAGTGTAGCGGGAGGCACAGATACGCAGTATTTT	CATSVAGGTDTQYF	TRBJ2-3	TRBD2	TRBV24-1	-
TGCAGCGTGATAGGGACAGGGGACACCTACACCGGGGAGCTGTTTTTT	CSVIGTGDTYTGELFF	TRBJ2-2	TRBD1	TRBV29-1	-
TGTGCCAGCAGCGCCAAAATACAGGGGGCTGGGGCCAACGTCCTGACTTTC	CASSAKIQGAGANVLTF	TRBJ2-6	TRBD1	TRBV9	-
TGTGCCAGCTCACCAACGGACACCGAGCGCGTCCACTTT	CASSPTDTERVHF	TRBJ1-6	-	TRBV18	few
TGTGCCAGCTCACCACCCAGGCGCAATGGCTACACCTTC	CASSPPRRNGYTF	TRBJ1-2	-	TRBV18	-
TGTGCCAGCAGCCGGAGAAGGGGGCAAGACACCGGGGAGCTGTTTTTT	CASSRRRGQDTGELFF	TRBJ2-2	TRBD1	TRBV4-2	once
TGTGCCAGCAGTTATGGGACTAGCGGTACCTACGAGCAGTACTTC	CASSYGTSGTYEQYF	TRBJ2-7	TRBD2	TRBV6-5	-
TGTGCCAGCACCCCACAGTTTATCTATGGCTACACCTTC	CASTPQFIYGYTF	TRBJ1-2	-	TRBV6-5	-
TGTGCCAGCAGCCAAGGGGCAGGTCCTAATGAAAAACTGTTTTTT	CASSQGAGPNEKLFF	TRBJ1-4	-	TRBV3-1/TRBV3-2	-
TGTGCCAGCTCACCGAGATCGACAGGAGGCGAGCAGTACTTC	CASSPRSTGGEQYF	TRBJ2-7	-	TRBV18	-
TGTGCCGGACTAAGACAGGGCGTGTATGGCTACACCTTC	CAGLRQGVYGYTF	TRBJ1-2	TRBD1	TRBV30	-
TGCGCCAGCAGCTTCCGGGGACAGGAAAACATTCAGTACTTC	CASSFRGQENIQYF	TRBJ2-4	TRBD1	TRBV5-1	-
TGTGCCTGGAGCCCTGAGGTGGGGGGGCATCAGCCCCAGCATTTT	CAWSPEVGGHQPQHF	TRBJ1-5	-	TRBV30	-
TGTGCCAGCAGCTTAACAGGGGATTTATTCTCCTACGAGCAGTACTTC	CASSLTGDLFSYEQYF	TRBJ2-7	TRBD1	TRBV5-6	-
TGTGCCAGCAGCCAAGAAGGGGACAGACCTACGAGGGAGTACTTC	CASSQEGDRPTREYF	TRBJ2-7	TRBD1	TRBV3-1/TRBV3-2	-
TGTGCCAGCAGTTTAAGGGGGGGCTATGGCTACACCTTC	CASSLRGGYGYTF	TRBJ1-2	-	TRBV12-3/TRBV12-4	-